The 14 T cell receptor beta chains presented below share a single source sample, sequenced in a study of T cells in Graves' hyperthyroidism and ophthalmopathy. There were TCR beta CDR3 regions amplified from RNA transcripts. The HTBI primer set served for first-round RT-PCR of the TCR CDR3. One entry per CDR3 protein, called by TCRdb with MiXCR from the multiplex PCR reads. This repertoire shows under 600,000 distinct CDR3 sequences, about 16% found once; its top ten account for around 3.3%. Material: blood. These receptors came from a woman aged 40-49 years with Graves' ophthalmopathy.

There are many counts of this clonotype. V and J are TRBV12-3 or TRBV12-4 and TRBJ2-1; D unresolved. The ends were cut back, 0 bases at V and 2 bases at J, with 11 bases in the middle. The CDR3 runs to 16 residues. CDR3: CASSLAQGVPYNEQFF. The CDR3 bases are TGTGCCAGCAGTTTAGCGCAAGGAGTCCCCTACAATGAGCAGTTCTTC.

The chain employs TRBV6-1 and TRBJ2-3, with D tentatively TRBD2 (6 bases). Trimming took 6 bases from V and 0 from J, leaving 16 bases between them. The CDR3 contains 16 residues. Per the germline V gene, CDR1 is MNHNS and CDR2 is SASEGT. This CDR3 is CASSFFAGSSTDTQYF. DNA of the CDR3: TGTGCCAGCAGCTTTTTTGCGGGAAGTAGCACAGATACGCAGTATTTT.

The chain joins TRBV9 to TRBJ2-3; TRBD2 matches 11 bases. The CDR3 runs to 18 residues. Trimming cost V 0 bases and J 2 bases; bases outside gene matches: 8. CDR1 SGDLS and CDR2 YYNGEE come from the germline V gene. The chain's CDR3 is CASSVGPGTSGHTDTQYF. In DNA, the CDR3 is TGTGCCAGCAGCGTAGGACCCGGGACTAGCGGCCACACAGATACGCAGTATTTT.

This clonotype was seen at least ten times. The chain uses TRBV28 and TRBJ2-3; TRBD1 matches at 9 bases. There are 16 residues in the CDR3. The V segment lost 6 bases and the J segment 2 bases; nucleotides outside the gene matches: 9. CDR1 and CDR2 from the germline V gene are MDHEN and SYDVKM. CDR3 residues: CASRHRTGAFTDTQYF. Here the CDR3 DNA reads TGTGCCAGCAGGCATCGGACAGGGGCATTCACAGATACGCAGTATTTT.

Of note for this clonotype: One end of the junction fails to match germline, which may point to a read error. The J gene is TRBJ2-7, the V gene TRBV12-3 or TRBV12-4, with TRBD1 matching 9 bases. The CDR3 loop spans 13 amino acids. In DNA, the CDR3 is TGTGCCAGCCGTTTGGGACAGGGTCGGGAGCAGTACTTC. It specifies CASRLGQGREQYF.

This clonotype was observed at least ten times. The chain recombines TRBV5-1 with TRBJ1-1; D unclear. The CDR3 loop spans 15 amino acids. Trimming removed 4 bases at V and 0 bases at J, with 13 bases between. In germline, CDR1 is SGHRS, CDR2 YFSETQ. As DNA, the CDR3 is TGCGCCAGCAGCCCGGACGGCCCGGTGAACACTGAAGCTTTCTTT. It encodes CASSPDGPVNTEAFF.

To note about this clonotype: A read error may be the cause here, since a much bigger clone is one base away. The chain combines TRBV28 with TRBJ2-2; D not resolved. Germline CDR1 is MDHEN and CDR2 is SYDVKM. This CDR3 is built from 17 residues. The DNA of the CDR3 is TGTACCAGCACCTTCCCCGGTGGACGGAGCAACACCGGGGAGCTGTTTTTT. Translation gives CTSTFPGGRSNTGELFF.

The chain has TRBV6-6 and TRBJ2-5, with D perhaps matching TRBD2 (6 bases). The CDR3 is made up of 14 amino acids. In germline, CDR1 is MNHNY, CDR2 SVGAGI (reference sequence). V lost 0 bases to trimming and J lost 7 bases, with 12 bases between them. The CDR3 sequence: CASSYSPGERTQYF. CDR3 coding DNA: TGTGCCAGCAGTTACTCTCCGGGGGAGAGGACCCAGTACTTC.

V is TRBV30 and J is TRBJ2-7, with 7 positions matching TRBD2. Germline V gives CDR1 GTSNPN, CDR2 SVGIG (reference sequence). The ends lost 1 base at V and 3 bases at J; junction bases unmatched: 9. The CDR3 extends over 15 amino acids. In DNA, the CDR3 is TGTGCCTGGAGTGGTTTGGGGACTACCTACTACGAGCAGTACTTC. Translated: CAWSGLGTTYYEQYF.

This clonotype occurred many times. The chain carries TRBV5-1 and TRBJ2-7; 10 nucleotides match TRBD1. CDR1 is SGHRS, CDR2 YFSETQ, per germline. V lost 5 bases and J lost 4; bases outside the gene matches: 6. There are 14 residues in the CDR3. The CDR3 sequence: CASRAGQGEYEQYF. In nucleotides, the CDR3 is TGCGCCAGCAGAGCCGGACAGGGGGAGTACGAGCAGTACTTC.

This clonotype was recorded many times. The CDR3 protein is CSARASLVEGEETQYF. The CDR3 DNA follows: TGCAGTGCTAGAGCCAGCCTAGTAGAGGGGGAAGAGACCCAGTACTTC. This chain connects TRBV20-1 to TRBJ2-5; possible D gene TRBD1, 6 bases. V shed 1 base and J shed 3 bases, with 18 bases lying between them. The germline V gene encodes CDR1 DFQATT and CDR2 SNEGSKA (reference sequence). This CDR3 contains 16 residues.

This clonotype was counted between two and nine times. V usage is TRBV2 and J usage is TRBJ2-3; D is tentatively TRBD1 or TRBD2 (5 bases each). Germline CDR1 and CDR2: SNHLY and FYNNEI. CDR3 length: 16 amino acids. Deletions cut 6 bases from V and 2 bases from J, with 18 bases between. DNA for the CDR3: TGTGCCAGCAGCGACTCGGGATATGGGGCCACAGATACGCAGTATTTT. Protein product: CASSDSGYGATDTQYF.

This clonotype was recorded at least ten times. The chain has TRBV7-3 and TRBJ2-5; TRBD2 matches 7 bases. J was trimmed by 3 bases and V by 5 bases; bases with no gene match: 12. The germline gives CDR1 SGHTA, CDR2 FQGTGA. CDR3 length equals 16 residues. CDR3 bases: TGTGCCAGCAGCCCTCGAGGAGGGCGGGGGAAAGAGACCCAGTACTTC. Translated, it gives CASSPRGGRGKETQYF.

The chain uses TRBV19 and TRBJ2-7; D possibly corresponds to TRBD1 (5 bases). The CDR3 covers 13 residues. V was cut by 4 bases and J by 0 bases, with 7 bases left in between. CDR1 is LNHDA and CDR2 is SQIVND in the germline V gene (reference sequence). The CDR3, as DNA: TGTGCCAGTAGTAACAGGAACTCCTACGAGCAGTACTTC. Translated, it gives CASSNRNSYEQYF.